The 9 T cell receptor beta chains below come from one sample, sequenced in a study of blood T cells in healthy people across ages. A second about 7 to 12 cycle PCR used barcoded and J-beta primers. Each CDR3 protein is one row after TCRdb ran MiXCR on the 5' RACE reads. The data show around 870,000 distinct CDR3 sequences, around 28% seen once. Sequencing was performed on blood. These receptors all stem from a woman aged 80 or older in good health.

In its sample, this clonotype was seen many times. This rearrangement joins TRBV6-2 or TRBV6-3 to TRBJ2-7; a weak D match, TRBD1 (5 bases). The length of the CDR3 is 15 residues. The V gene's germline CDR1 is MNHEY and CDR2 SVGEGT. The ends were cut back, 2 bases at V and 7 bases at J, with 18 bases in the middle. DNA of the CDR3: TGTGCCAGCAGTTACGGGAAAGGCAGGGCGCGAGAGCAGTACTTC. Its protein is CASSYGKGRAREQYF.

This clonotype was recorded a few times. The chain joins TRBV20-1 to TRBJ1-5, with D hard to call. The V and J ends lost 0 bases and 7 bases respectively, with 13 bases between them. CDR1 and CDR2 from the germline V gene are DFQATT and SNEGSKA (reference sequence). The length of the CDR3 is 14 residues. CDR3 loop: CSARESRPNQPQHF. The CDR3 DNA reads TGCAGTGCTAGAGAATCCAGGCCGAACCAGCCCCAGCATTTT.

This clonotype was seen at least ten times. CDR3 DNA: TGTGCCAGCAGCTCCTGGGGGTTCACAGATACGCAGTATTTT. Its translation: CASSSWGFTDTQYF. The chain is built from TRBV7-2 and TRBJ2-3; either TRBD1 or TRBD2 may fit D (5 bases each). V gave up 4 bases and J gave up 2 bases, with 10 bases separating them. This CDR3 has 14 amino acids. Germline V gene data show CDR1 as SGHTA and CDR2 as FQGNSA.

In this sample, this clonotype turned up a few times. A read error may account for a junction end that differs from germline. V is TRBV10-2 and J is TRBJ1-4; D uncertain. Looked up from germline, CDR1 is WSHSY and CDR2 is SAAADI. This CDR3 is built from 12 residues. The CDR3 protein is CASKDGNEKRFF. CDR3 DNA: TGCGCCAGCAAGGACGGGAATGAAAAACGGTTTTTT.

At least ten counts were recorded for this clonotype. CDR3 residues: CASSTGLAGIETQYF. The CDR3 nucleotides read TGCGCCAGCAGCACCGGACTAGCGGGTATAGAGACCCAGTACTTC. This chain connects TRBV5-1 to TRBJ2-5; 11 positions match TRBD2. Per the germline V gene, CDR1 is SGHRS and CDR2 is YFSETQ. This CDR3 has 15 residues. The J segment lost 4 bases and the V segment lost 4 bases, leaving 6 bases of the junction unmatched.

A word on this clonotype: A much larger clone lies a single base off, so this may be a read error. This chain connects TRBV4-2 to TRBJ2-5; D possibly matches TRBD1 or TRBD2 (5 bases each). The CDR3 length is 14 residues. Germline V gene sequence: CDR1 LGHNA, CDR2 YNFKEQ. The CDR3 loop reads CASSPRVKGEAQYF. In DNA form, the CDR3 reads TGTGCCAGCAGCCCCAGGGTGAAGGGAGAGGCCCAGTACTTC.

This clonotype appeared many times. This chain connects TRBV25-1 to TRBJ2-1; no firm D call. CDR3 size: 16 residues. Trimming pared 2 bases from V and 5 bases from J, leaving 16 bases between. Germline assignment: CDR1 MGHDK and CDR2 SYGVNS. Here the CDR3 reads CASSETRTAIHNEQFF. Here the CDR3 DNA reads TGTGCCAGCAGTGAAACAAGGACGGCAATACACAATGAGCAGTTCTTC.

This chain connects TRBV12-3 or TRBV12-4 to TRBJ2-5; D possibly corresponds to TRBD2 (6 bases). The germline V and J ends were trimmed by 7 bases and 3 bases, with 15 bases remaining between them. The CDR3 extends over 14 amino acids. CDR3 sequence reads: CASKHRGRKETQYF. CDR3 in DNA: TGTGCCAGCAAGCACAGAGGGAGGAAAGAGACCCAGTACTTC.

CDR3 in DNA: TGCAGTGCTGCGGGACAGGGGGGAGGAACCCAGTACTTC. It yields the protein CSAAGQGGGTQYF. This rearrangement joins TRBV20-1 to TRBJ2-5, with 11 bases matching TRBD1. The germline V gene encodes CDR1 DFQATT and CDR2 SNEGSKA (reference sequence). The CDR3 is made up of 13 amino acids. Unmatched junction bases numbered 7, after V lost 5 bases and J lost 8 bases.